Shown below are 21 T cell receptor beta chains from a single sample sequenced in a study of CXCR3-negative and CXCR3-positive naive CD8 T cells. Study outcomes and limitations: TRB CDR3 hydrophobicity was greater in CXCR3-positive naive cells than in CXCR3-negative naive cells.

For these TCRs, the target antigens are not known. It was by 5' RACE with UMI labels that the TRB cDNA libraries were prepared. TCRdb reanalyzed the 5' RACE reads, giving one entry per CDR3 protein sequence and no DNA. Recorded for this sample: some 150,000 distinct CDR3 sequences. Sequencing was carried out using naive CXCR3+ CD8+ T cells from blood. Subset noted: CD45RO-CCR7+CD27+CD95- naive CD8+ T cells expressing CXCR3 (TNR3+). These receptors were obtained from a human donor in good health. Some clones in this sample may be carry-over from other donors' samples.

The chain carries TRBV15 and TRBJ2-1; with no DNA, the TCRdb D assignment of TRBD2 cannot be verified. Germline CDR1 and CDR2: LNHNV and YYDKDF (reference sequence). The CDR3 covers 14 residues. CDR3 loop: CATGVGLSSNEQFF.

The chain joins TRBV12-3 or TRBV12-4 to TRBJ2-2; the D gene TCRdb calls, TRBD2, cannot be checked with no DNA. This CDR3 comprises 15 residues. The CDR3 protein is CASSLSSGSSGELFF.

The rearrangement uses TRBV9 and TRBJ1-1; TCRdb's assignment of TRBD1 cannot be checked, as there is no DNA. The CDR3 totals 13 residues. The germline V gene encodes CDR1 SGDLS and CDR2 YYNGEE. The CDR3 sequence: CASSTDPGNEAFF.

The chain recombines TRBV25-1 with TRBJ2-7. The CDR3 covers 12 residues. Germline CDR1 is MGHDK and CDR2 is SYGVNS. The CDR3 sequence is CASSDGLYEQYF.

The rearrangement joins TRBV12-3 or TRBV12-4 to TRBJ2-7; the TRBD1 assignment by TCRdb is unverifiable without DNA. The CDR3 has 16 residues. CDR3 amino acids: CASSAYRFGSAYEQYF.

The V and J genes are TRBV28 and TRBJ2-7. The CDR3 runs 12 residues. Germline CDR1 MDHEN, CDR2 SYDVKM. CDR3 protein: CASSFGAGEQYF.

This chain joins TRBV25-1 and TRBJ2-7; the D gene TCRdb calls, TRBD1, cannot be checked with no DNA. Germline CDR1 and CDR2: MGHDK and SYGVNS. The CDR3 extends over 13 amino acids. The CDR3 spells CASSEYNLSEQYF.

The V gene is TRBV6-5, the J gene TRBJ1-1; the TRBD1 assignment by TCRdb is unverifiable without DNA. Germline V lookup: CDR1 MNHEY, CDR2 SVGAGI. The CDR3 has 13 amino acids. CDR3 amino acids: CASSTGTDTEAFF.

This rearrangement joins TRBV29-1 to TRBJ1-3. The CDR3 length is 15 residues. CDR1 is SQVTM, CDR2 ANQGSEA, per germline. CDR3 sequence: CSVGGEVNSGNTIYF.

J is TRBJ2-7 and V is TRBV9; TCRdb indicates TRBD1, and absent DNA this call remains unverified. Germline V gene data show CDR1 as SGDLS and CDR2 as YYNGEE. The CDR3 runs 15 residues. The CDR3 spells CASSVAGGTSYEQYF.

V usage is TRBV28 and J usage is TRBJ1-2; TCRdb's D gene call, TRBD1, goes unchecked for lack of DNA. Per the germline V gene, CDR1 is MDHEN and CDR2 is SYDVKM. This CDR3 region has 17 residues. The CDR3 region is CASTLRSRGWPNYGYTF.

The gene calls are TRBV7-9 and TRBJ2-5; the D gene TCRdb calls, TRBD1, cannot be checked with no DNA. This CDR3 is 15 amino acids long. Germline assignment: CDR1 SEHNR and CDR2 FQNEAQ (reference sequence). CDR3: CASSLGDRGQETQYF.

The CDR3 protein is CASSYGTSSYEQYF. V gene TRBV6-5 combines with J gene TRBJ2-7; the D call of TRBD1 rests on TCRdb alone, since no DNA is present to check it. This CDR3 has 14 residues. Germline V gives CDR1 MNHEY, CDR2 SVGAGI.

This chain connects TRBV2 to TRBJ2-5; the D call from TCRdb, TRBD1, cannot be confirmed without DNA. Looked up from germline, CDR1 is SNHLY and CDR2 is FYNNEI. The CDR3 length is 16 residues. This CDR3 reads CASSLGLGTLQETQYF.

CDR3 protein: CASRQSGTSGYNEQFF. This rearrangement joins TRBV5-6 to TRBJ2-1; TCRdb reports TRBD2, a call that lacks DNA to check it against. Germline-derived CDR1 and CDR2 are SGHDT and YYEEEE. The CDR3 length is 16 residues.

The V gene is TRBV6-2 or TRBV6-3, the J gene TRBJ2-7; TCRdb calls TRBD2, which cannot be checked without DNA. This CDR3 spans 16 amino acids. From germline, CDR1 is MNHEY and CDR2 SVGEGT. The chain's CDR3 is CASSYSWTSGVREQYF.

The CDR3 sequence: CASSLGRPNTEAFF. The chain links TRBV7-6 to TRBJ1-1. Germline V CDR1 and CDR2: SGHVS, FNYEAQ. CDR3 length: 14 amino acids. The full variable domain, with the rest looked up from reference TRBV7-6 and TRBJ1-1, is GAGVSQSPRYKVTKRGQDVALRCDPISGHVSLYWYRQALGQGPEFLTYFNYEAQQDKSGLPNDRFSAERPEGSISTLTIQRTEQRDSAMYRCASSLGRPNTEAFFGQGTRLTVV.

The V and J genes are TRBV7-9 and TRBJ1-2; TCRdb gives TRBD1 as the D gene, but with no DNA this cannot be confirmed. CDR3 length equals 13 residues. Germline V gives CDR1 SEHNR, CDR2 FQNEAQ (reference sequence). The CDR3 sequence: CASSPGTGVGYTF.

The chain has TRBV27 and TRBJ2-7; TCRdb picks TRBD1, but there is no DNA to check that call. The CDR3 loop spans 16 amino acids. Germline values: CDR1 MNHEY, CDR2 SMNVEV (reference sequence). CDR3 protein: CASSSPGQSSSYEQYF.

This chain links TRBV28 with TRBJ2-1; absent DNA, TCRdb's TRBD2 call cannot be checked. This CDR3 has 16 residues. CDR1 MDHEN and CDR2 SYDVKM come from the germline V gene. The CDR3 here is CASSPGRGLAGDEQFF.

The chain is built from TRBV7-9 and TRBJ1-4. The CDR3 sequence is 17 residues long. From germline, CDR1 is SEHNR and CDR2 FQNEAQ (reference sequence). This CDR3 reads CASSFNVGEGPTEKLFF. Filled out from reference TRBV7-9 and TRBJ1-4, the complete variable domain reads DTGVSQNPRHKITKRGQNVTFRCDPISEHNRLYWYRQTLGQGPEFLTYFQNEAQLEKSRLLSDRFSAERPKGSFSTLEIQRTEQGDSAMYLCASSFNVGEGPTEKLFFGSGTQLSVL.